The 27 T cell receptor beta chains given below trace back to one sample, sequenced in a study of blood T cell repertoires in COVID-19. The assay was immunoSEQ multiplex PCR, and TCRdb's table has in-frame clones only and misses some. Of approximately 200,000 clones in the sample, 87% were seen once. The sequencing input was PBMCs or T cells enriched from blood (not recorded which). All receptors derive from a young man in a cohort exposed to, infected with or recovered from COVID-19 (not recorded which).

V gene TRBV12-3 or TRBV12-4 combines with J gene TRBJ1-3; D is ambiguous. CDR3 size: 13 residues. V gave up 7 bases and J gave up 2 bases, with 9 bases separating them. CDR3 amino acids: CASIPSAGNTIYF. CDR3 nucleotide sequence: TGTGCCAGCATCCCCTCCGCTGGAAACACCATATATTTT.

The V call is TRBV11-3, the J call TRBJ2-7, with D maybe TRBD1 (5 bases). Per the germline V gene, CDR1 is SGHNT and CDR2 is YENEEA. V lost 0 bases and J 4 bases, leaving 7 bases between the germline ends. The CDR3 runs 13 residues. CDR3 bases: TGTGCCAGCAGCTTAGAGTACAGGTACGAGCAGTACTTC. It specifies CASSLEYRYEQYF.

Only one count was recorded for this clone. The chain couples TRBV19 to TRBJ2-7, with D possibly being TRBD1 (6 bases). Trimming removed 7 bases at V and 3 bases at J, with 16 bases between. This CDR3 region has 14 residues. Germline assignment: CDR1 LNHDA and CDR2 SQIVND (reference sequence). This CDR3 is CASKGLDSDYEQYF. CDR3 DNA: TGTGCCAGTAAGGGGCTGGACAGCGACTACGAGCAGTACTTC.

CDR3 DNA: TGTGCCAGCAGCTTAGTACCGGAGGGTGGGGCGCCTAACCTCAATGAGCAGTTCTTC. It is translated as CASSLVPEGGAPNLNEQFF. The rearrangement uses TRBV7-6 and TRBJ2-1, with a possible D match to TRBD2 (6 bases). CDR3 length: 19 amino acids. V was pared by 1 base and J by 6 bases, with 25 bases between. Germline CDR1 reads SGHVS; CDR2 reads FNYEAQ.

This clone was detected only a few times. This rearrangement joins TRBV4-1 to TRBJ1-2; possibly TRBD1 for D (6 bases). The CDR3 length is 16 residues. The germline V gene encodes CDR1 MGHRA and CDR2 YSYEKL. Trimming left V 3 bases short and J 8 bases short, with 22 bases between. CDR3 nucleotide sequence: TGCGCCAGCAGCCAGCTACGTGACAGGCCCAAGGGAGGCTACACCTTC. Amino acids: CASSQLRDRPKGGYTF.

The DNA for the CDR3 is TGCAGCGTTCTTGGAGATAGCAATCAGCCCCAGCATTTT. Translated, it gives CSVLGDSNQPQHF. The V gene is TRBV29-1, the J gene TRBJ1-5; no reliable D call. The CDR3 covers 13 residues. The V and J ends lost 5 bases and 0 bases respectively, with 8 bases between them. Looked up from germline, CDR1 is SQVTM and CDR2 is ANQGSEA. The complete variable domain, with remaining parts taken from reference TRBV29-1 and TRBJ1-5, reads SAVISQKPSRDICQRGTSLTIQCQVDSQVTMMFWYRQQPGQSLTLIATANQGSEATYESGFVIDKFPISRPNLTFSTLTVSNMSPEDSSIYLCSVLGDSNQPQHFGDGTRLSIL.

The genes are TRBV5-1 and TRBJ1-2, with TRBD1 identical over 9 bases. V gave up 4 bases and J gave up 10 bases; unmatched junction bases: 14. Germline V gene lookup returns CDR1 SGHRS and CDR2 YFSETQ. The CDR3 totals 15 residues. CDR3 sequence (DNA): TGCGCCAGCAGCATCAATCCGGGACAGGGAGAGGACTACACCTTC. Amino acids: CASSINPGQGEDYTF.

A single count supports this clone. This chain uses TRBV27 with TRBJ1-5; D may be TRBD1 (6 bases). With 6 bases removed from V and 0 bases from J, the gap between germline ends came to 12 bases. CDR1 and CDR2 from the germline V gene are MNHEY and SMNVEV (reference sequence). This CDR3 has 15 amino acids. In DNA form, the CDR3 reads TGTGCCAGCAGGGACAGACTTATTAGCAATCAGCCCCAGCATTTT. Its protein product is CASRDRLISNQPQHF.

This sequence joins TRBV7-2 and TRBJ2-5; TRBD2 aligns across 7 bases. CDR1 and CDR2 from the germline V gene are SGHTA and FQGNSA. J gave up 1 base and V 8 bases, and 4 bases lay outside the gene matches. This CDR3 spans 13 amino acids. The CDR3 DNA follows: TGTGCCAGCGGCGGGAGCTTCCAAGAGACCCAGTACTTC. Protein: CASGGSFQETQYF.

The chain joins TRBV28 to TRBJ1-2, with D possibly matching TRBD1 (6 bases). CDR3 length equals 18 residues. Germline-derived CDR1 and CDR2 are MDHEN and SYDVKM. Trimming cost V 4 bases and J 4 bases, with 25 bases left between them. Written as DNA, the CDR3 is TGTGCCAGCAGTTCCACCCTCACGTTCGGACAGCCGACCTATGGCTACACCTTC. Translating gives CASSSTLTFGQPTYGYTF.

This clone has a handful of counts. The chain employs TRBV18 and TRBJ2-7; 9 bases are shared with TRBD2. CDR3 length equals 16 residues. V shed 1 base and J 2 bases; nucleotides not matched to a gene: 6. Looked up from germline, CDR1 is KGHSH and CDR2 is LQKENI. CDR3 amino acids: CASSPLTLAGPYEQYF. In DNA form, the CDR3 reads TGTGCCAGCTCACCACTAACCCTAGCGGGGCCCTACGAGCAGTACTTC.

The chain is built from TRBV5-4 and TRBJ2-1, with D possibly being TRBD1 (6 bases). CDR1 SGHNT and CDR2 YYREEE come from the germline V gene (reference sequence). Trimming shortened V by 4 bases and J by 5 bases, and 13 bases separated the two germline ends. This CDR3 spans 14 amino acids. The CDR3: CASSPRNRDNEQFF. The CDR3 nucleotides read TGTGCCAGCAGCCCGAGGAACAGGGACAATGAGCAGTTCTTC. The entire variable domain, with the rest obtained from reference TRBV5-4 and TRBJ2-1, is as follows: ETGVTQSPTHLIKTRGQQVTLRCSSQSGHNTVSWYQQALGQGPQFIFQYYREEENGRGNFPPRFSGLQFPNYSSELNVNALELDDSALYLCASSPRNRDNEQFFGPGTRLTVL.

The CDR3 loop is CASSSSTGELPATNEKLFF. In DNA, the CDR3 is TGTGCCAGCAGCTCCTCGACAGGGGAACTTCCAGCAACTAATGAAAAACTGTTTTTT. V and J are TRBV7-9 and TRBJ1-4; TRBD1 aligns across 8 bases. The CDR3 covers 19 residues. The trim removed 4 bases at V and 0 bases at J, leaving 13 bases unmatched. Germline V gives CDR1 SEHNR, CDR2 FQNEAQ (reference sequence).

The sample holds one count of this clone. This chain's CDR3 is CASSISPTYEQYF. The CDR3 nucleotides read TGTGCCAGCAGCATCAGTCCCACCTACGAGCAGTACTTC. The gene calls are TRBV7-2 and TRBJ2-7; D remains unclear. The CDR3 sequence is 13 residues long. Trimming removed 5 bases at V and 2 bases at J, with 10 bases between. Per germline, CDR1 SGHTA and CDR2 FQGNSA. Looking up the rest from reference TRBV7-2 and TRBJ2-7 gives the full variable domain: GAGVSQSPSNKVTEKGKDVELRCDPISGHTALYWYRQSLGQGLEFLIYFQGNSAPDKSGLPSDRFSAERTGGSVSTLTIQRTQQEDSAVYLCASSISPTYEQYFGPGTRLTVT.

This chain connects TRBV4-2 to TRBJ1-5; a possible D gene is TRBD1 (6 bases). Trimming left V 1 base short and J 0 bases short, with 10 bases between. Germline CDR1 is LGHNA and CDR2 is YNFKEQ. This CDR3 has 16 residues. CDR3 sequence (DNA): TGTGCCAGCAGCCAAGGGTACAGGGCTAGCAATCAGCCCCAGCATTTT. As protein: CASSQGYRASNQPQHF.

DNA of the CDR3: TGTGCCAGCAGTTGGGACAGGGGGAGCAATCAGCCCCAGCATTTT. Its protein is CASSWDRGSNQPQHF. The V gene is TRBV27, the J gene TRBJ1-5; 11 bases match TRBD1. V shed 4 bases, J shed 1 base, and the junction held 0 bases outside the gene matches. The CDR3 has 15 amino acids. The germline gives CDR1 MNHEY, CDR2 SMNVEV (reference sequence).

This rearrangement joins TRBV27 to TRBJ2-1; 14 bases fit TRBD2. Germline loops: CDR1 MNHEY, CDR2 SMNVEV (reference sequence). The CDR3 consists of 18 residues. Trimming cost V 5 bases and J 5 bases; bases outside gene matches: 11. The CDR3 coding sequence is TGTGCCAGCAGTCAACGACTAGCGGGAGGGCCTGAGAACAATGAGCAGTTCTTC. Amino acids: CASSQRLAGGPENNEQFF.

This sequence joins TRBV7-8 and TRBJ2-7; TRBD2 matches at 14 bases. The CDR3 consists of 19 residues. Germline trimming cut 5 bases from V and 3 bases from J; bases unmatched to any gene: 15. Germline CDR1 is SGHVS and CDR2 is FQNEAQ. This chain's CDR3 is CASSIKSGTSGSPLYEQYF. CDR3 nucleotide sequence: TGTGCCAGCAGCATAAAATCAGGGACTAGCGGGAGCCCCCTCTACGAGCAGTACTTC.

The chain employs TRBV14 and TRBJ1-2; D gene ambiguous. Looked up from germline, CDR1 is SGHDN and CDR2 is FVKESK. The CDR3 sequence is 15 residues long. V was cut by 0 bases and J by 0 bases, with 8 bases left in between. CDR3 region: CASSQDTTPNYGYTF. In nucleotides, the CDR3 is TGTGCCAGCAGCCAAGATACTACACCTAACTATGGCTACACCTTC.

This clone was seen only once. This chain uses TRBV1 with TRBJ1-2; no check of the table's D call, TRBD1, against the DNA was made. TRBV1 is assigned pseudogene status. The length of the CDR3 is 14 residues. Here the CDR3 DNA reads TGCACCAGCAGCTTTAAGGGACAGGGCCATGGCTACACCTTC. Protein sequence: CTSSFKGQGHGYTF.

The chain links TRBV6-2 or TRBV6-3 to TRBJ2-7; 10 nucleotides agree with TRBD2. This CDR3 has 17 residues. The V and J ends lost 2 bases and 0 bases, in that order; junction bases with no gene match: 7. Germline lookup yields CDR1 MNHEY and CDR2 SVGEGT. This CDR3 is CASSYRSGTSVSYEQYF. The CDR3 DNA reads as TGTGCCAGCAGTTACAGGTCCGGGACTAGCGTCTCCTACGAGCAGTACTTC.

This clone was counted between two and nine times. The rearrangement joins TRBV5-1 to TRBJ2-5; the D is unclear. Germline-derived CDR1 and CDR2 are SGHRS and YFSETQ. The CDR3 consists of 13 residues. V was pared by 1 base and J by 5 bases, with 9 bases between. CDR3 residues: CASSLSARETQYF. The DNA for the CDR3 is TGCGCCAGCAGCTTGAGCGCCCGGGAGACCCAGTACTTC.

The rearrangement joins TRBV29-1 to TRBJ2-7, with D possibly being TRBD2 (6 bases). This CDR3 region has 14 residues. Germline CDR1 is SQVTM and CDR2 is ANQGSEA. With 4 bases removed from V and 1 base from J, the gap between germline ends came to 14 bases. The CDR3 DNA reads TGCAGCGTTGGGGCCTCTCGGGGGTCCTACGAGCAGTACTTC. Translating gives CSVGASRGSYEQYF.

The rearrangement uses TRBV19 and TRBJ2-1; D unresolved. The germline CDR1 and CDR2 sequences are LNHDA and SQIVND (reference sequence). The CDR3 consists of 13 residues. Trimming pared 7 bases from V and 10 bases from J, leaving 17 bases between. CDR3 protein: CASTGQAAREQFF. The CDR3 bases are TGTGCCAGTACTGGGCAGGCTGCCAGGGAGCAGTTCTTC.

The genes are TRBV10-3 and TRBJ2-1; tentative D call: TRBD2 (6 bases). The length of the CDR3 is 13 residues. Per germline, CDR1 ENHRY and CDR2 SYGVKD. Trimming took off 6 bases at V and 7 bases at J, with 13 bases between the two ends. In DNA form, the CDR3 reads TGTGCCATCAGAGGACTAAGCCAAAATGAGCAGTTCTTC. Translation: CAIRGLSQNEQFF.

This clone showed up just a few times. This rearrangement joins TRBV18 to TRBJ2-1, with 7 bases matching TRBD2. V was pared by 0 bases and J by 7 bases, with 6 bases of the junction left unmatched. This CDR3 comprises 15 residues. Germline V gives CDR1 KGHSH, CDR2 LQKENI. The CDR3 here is CASSPPWGGSNEQFF. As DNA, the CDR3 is TGTGCCAGCTCACCACCCTGGGGCGGGAGTAATGAGCAGTTCTTC.

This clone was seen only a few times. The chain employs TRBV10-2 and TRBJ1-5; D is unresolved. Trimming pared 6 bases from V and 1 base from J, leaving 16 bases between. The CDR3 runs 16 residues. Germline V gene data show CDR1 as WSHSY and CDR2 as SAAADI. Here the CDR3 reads CASRDDWEGSNQPQHF. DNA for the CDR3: TGCGCCAGCAGGGATGACTGGGAGGGAAGCAATCAGCCCCAGCATTTT.